Shown below are 8 T cell receptor beta chains from a single sample sequenced in a study of patients and donors after allogeneic stem cell transplantation. TCRdb ran MiXCR on the RT-PCR reads and lists one entry per CDR3 protein. The sample includes roughly 200,000 distinct CDR3 sequences, around two fifths of them seen just once. Source material: blood, either unsorted or a sorted T cell fraction (not recorded which). Source of these receptors: a human donor who was either an allogeneic HSCT recipient or a stem cell or donor lymphocyte infusion donor (not recorded which). It is not recorded whose cells these are; they may come from a transplant donor.

The chain has TRBV18 and TRBJ2-7, with TRBD1 as a possible D gene (6 bases). Trimming pared 4 bases from V and 4 bases from J, leaving 17 bases between. Germline CDR1 reads KGHSH; CDR2 reads LQKENI. The CDR3 covers 15 residues. The CDR3, as DNA: TGTGCCAGCTCACGTTCTTATCAGGGGAAGTACGAGCAGTACTTC. Protein product: CASSRSYQGKYEQYF.

This clonotype was seen more than once but under ten times. V gene TRBV7-7 combines with J gene TRBJ2-1; D gene ambiguous. Germline loops: CDR1 SSHAT, CDR2 FNYEAQ (reference sequence). The CDR3 spans 13 residues. V lost 5 bases, J lost 3 bases, and 8 bases lay in between. The CDR3 coding sequence is TGTGCCAGCAGCCCGGTATTCTACAATGAGCAGTTCTTC. Translating gives CASSPVFYNEQFF.

The V and J genes are TRBV4-1 and TRBJ1-2, with TRBD1 identical over 7 bases. V lost 6 bases, J lost 6 bases, and 10 bases stayed unmatched. The germline V gene encodes CDR1 MGHRA and CDR2 YSYEKL. This CDR3 region has 14 residues. The CDR3 coding sequence is TGCGCCAGCAGTCCTTCTACCGACAGGGATGGCTACACCTTC. Amino acids: CASSPSTDRDGYTF.

This chain joins TRBV6-2 or TRBV6-3 and TRBJ2-6; D is tentatively TRBD1 or TRBD2 (5 bases each). In germline, CDR1 is MNHEY, CDR2 SVGEGT. The ends were cut back, 7 bases at V and 0 bases at J, with 13 bases in the middle. The CDR3 contains 16 residues. The CDR3 nucleotides are TGTGCCAGCACCTCCCGTGGGGGCTCTGGGGCCAACGTCCTGACTTTC. Its translation is CASTSRGGSGANVLTF.

The gene calls are TRBV28 and TRBJ1-2; D gene ambiguous. V was trimmed by 7 bases and J by 7 bases, leaving 16 bases between them. The CDR3 covers 13 residues. The germline CDR1 and CDR2 sequences are MDHEN and SYDVKM. This CDR3 reads CASTLDTQIGYTF. In DNA form, the CDR3 reads TGTGCCAGCACCCTAGACACTCAAATTGGCTACACCTTC.

The chain employs TRBV5-1 and TRBJ2-1; 8 positions match TRBD1. The CDR3 contains 15 residues. The junction had 5 bases not matched to a gene; V was cut back by 4 bases and J by 2 bases. The germline CDR1 and CDR2 sequences are SGHRS and YFSETQ. The CDR3 bases are TGCGCCAGCAGCCCGGGACAGGTGACCTACAATGAGCAGTTCTTC. Amino acid sequence: CASSPGQVTYNEQFF.

This clonotype was seen a handful of times. The rearrangement joins TRBV29-1 to TRBJ1-1; 8 bases fit TRBD1. Germline-derived CDR1 and CDR2 are SQVTM and ANQGSEA. Trimming removed 4 bases from V and 4 bases from J; junction bases left unmatched: 5. This CDR3 comprises 13 residues. The chain's CDR3 is CSVGGQVGTEAFF. The DNA for the CDR3 is TGCAGCGTTGGGGGACAGGTCGGCACTGAAGCTTTCTTT. The variable domain in full, with the rest retrieved from reference TRBV29-1 and TRBJ1-1, is SAVISQKPSRDICQRGTSLTIQCQVDSQVTMMFWYRQQPGQSLTLIATANQGSEATYESGFVIDKFPISRPNLTFSTLTVSNMSPEDSSIYLCSVGGQVGTEAFFGQGTRLTVV.

Only a few counts were recorded for this clonotype. This rearrangement joins TRBV19 to TRBJ1-5, with D perhaps matching TRBD1 (5 bases). The V end lost 6 bases, the J end lost 3 bases, and 12 bases lay between the germline ends. CDR1 LNHDA and CDR2 SQIVND come from the germline V gene (reference sequence). The CDR3 consists of 14 residues. CDR3 sequence: CASRGRALNQPQHF. The DNA of the CDR3 is TGTGCCAGTAGGGGCAGGGCCCTCAATCAGCCCCAGCATTTT.